Listed here are 10 T cell receptor beta chains from one sample, sequenced in a study of T cell repertoires in cytomegalovirus infection. TCRdb recomputed calls from the reads with MiXCR, one row per CDR3 protein. The table has 250,000 to 300,000 distinct CDR3 sequences, roughly a fifth seen once. No antigen has been identified for these receptors. The sample consisted of cultured PBMCs, taken from culture after CMV antigen stimulation. The source is a human donor in good health (CMV status not recorded). Some clones in this sample may be carry-over from other donors' samples.

The table lists this clonotype with many counts. Compared with germline, one end of the junction differs, possibly owing to a read error. The J gene is TRBJ2-3, the V gene TRBV20-1; TRBD2 matches at 15 bases. Germline V lookup: CDR1 DFQATT, CDR2 SNEGSKA (reference sequence). CDR3 length: 16 amino acids. In DNA form, the CDR3 reads TGCAGTGCTAGACCTAATCTCGGACTAGCGGGAGGGCCTTGGCATTTT. Its translation is CSARPNLGLAGGPWHF.

The sample holds a few counts of this clonotype. The chain couples TRBV4-1 to TRBJ1-6, with D unresolved. Per germline, CDR1 MGHRA and CDR2 YSYEKL. V lost 4 bases, J lost 7 bases, and 14 bases lay in between. The CDR3 loop spans 15 amino acids. The CDR3 DNA sequence: TGCGCCAGCAGCCTGTCATGGGGTGGGAATTCACCCCTCCACTTT. Its protein product is CASSLSWGGNSPLHF.

The chain has TRBV6-6 and TRBJ1-5, with D perhaps TRBD1 (5 bases). The germline gives CDR1 MNHNY, CDR2 SVGAGI (reference sequence). With 4 bases removed from V and 2 bases from J, the gap between germline ends came to 9 bases. The CDR3 has 14 amino acids. The CDR3 bases are TGTGCCAGCAGTTGGACAAACGGCAATCAGCCCCAGCATTTT. Translating gives CASSWTNGNQPQHF.

The chain employs TRBV7-3 and TRBJ2-1; D gene unclear. The CDR3 has 14 amino acids. Germline values: CDR1 SGHTA, CDR2 FQGTGA. Trimming cost V 5 bases and J 6 bases, with 14 bases left between them. The CDR3 region has the DNA TGTGCCAGCAGCCCTACCAACGACATCAATGAGCAGTTCTTC. As protein: CASSPTNDINEQFF.

Only one count was recorded for this clonotype. This chain links TRBV6-8 with TRBJ2-1, with 7 positions matching TRBD1. The V and J ends lost 7 bases and 10 bases, in that order; junction bases with no gene match: 13. There are 14 residues in the CDR3. CDR1 and CDR2 from the germline V gene are MNHGY and SAAAGT. The CDR3, as DNA: TGTGCCAGCAAAAAGGGGGCCAGCGGAGAGGAGCAGTTCTTC. This codes for CASKKGASGEEQFF.

This chain joins TRBV20-1 and TRBJ1-1; TRBD1 aligns across 10 bases. After removal of 5 bases from V and 0 bases from J, the junction contained 12 bases not matched to a gene. Germline loops: CDR1 DFQATT, CDR2 SNEGSKA (reference sequence). The length of the CDR3 is 17 residues. The CDR3 protein is CSAFIRDRGTMNTEAFF. The CDR3 bases are TGCAGTGCTTTTATTCGGGACAGGGGTACCATGAACACTGAAGCTTTCTTT.

This clonotype was seen many times. This chain uses TRBV4-1 with TRBJ2-1; 7 nucleotides line up with TRBD1. V was clipped by 0 bases and J by 4 bases; unmatched bases: 3. Germline V gives CDR1 MGHRA, CDR2 YSYEKL. CDR3 length equals 15 residues. For the CDR3, the DNA is TGCGCCAGCAGCCAAGATAGGGGACAGTACAATGAGCAGTTCTTC. Protein: CASSQDRGQYNEQFF.

V and J are TRBV5-1 and TRBJ2-1; TRBD2 aligns across 7 bases. From germline, CDR1 is SGHRS and CDR2 YFSETQ. J gave up 1 base and V 4 bases, and 8 bases lay outside the gene matches. This CDR3 has 16 amino acids. The CDR3 DNA follows: TGCGCCAGCAGCATAAGAGCGGGAACGTCCTACAATGAGCAGTTCTTC. This translates into CASSIRAGTSYNEQFF.

This clonotype has ten or more counts. V gene TRBV6-2 or TRBV6-3 combines with J gene TRBJ1-5; D unclear. The CDR3 has 18 amino acids. Deletions cut 2 bases from V and 1 base from J, with 18 bases between. CDR1 is MNHEY and CDR2 is SVGEGT in the germline V gene. The chain's CDR3 is CASSYRVLAAGSNQPQHF. The DNA of the CDR3 is TGTGCCAGCAGTTACCGGGTCCTAGCGGCGGGAAGCAATCAGCCCCAGCATTTT.

There are many counts of this clonotype. The J gene is TRBJ2-1, the V gene TRBV7-2, with 10 nucleotides matching TRBD2. After removal of 0 bases from V and 10 bases from J, the junction contained 6 bases not matched to a gene. CDR3 length equals 15 residues. The V gene's germline CDR1 is SGHTA and CDR2 FQGNSA. The CDR3 DNA is TGTGCCAGCAGCTTAGCTAGGGCTAGCGGGAGCGAGCAGTTCTTC. Protein sequence: CASSLARASGSEQFF.